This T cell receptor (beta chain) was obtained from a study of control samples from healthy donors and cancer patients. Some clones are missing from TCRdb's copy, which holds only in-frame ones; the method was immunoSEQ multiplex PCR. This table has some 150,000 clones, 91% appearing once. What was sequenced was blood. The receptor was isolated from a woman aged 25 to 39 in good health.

CDR3 sequence reads: CASSLRTDTQYF. The DNA for the CDR3 is TGTGCCAGCAGCTTAAGGACAGATACGCAGTATTTT. The chain combines TRBV7-8 with TRBJ2-3; D uncertain. The CDR3 extends over 12 amino acids. In germline, CDR1 is SGHVS, CDR2 FQNEAQ. The V gene lost 2 bases and the J gene lost 3 bases, with 3 bases spanning the gap.